Relative to its sample, the clone carrying this T cell receptor (delta chain) is large. This record comes from a study of delta chains in infants with herpesvirus infections. The length of the CDR3 is 19 residues. Trimming removed 2 bases from V and 0 bases from J; junction bases left unmatched: 5. The germline V gene encodes CDR1 GEAIGNYY and CDR2 EKD. PBMC RNA was reverse transcribed using gamma-chain- and delta-chain-specific primers. TCRdb reanalysed the RT-PCR reads with CATT. Here the sample spans over a thousand delta-chain clones, around 30% being singletons. This TCR was sampled from a human donor who was a Ugandan infant, either HIV-exposed or HIV-unexposed (not recorded which). The V gene is TRDV2, the J gene TRDJ3; 11 positions match TRDD3. Sequenced here: peripheral blood, sampled at time point 1 of longitudinal follow-up. CDR3 residues: CACDNAGGYSSWDTRQMFF. DNA of the CDR3: TGTGCCTGTGACAATGCTGGGGGATACAGCTCCTGGGACACCCGACAGATGTTTTTC.